One and the same sample provided the 5 T cell receptor beta chains below, sequenced in a study of cytomegalovirus exposure and HLA in healthy donors. PCR involved 60 Vbeta and 13 Jbeta primers. Libraries were prepared by immunoSEQ multiplex PCR; TCRdb keeps only in-frame clonotypes and omits some of them. The sample has around 100,000 clones, over 60% seen once. Sequenced material: PBMCs. The source is a woman between 18 and 29 years old in good health and CMV-seropositive.

The chain recombines TRBV2 with TRBJ2-7, with 11 bases that match TRBD2. The CDR3 runs to 14 residues. V lost 6 bases and J lost 3; bases outside the gene matches: 4. Germline V gives CDR1 SNHLY, CDR2 FYNNEI. The CDR3 nucleotides are TGTGCCAGCAGGGGGACTAGCGGCAGCTACGAGCAGTACTTC. It codes for CASRGTSGSYEQYF.

This clone appeared once. This sequence joins TRBV6-5 and TRBJ2-1, with TRBD2 matching 9 bases. Trimming removed 6 bases from V and 7 bases from J; junction bases left unmatched: 7. The germline V gene has CDR1 MNHEY and CDR2 SVGAGI. The CDR3 length is 14 residues. CDR3 region: CASSKGLARNEQFF. The DNA for the CDR3 is TGTGCCAGCAGCAAGGGACTAGCAAGAAATGAGCAGTTCTTC.

This clone occurred once. The rearrangement joins TRBV19 to TRBJ2-2; 8 bases match TRBD2. Losses at the gene ends were 10 bases for V and 6 bases for J; bases not matched to a gene: 10. The CDR3 length is 14 residues. CDR1 LNHDA and CDR2 SQIVND come from the germline V gene (reference sequence). CDR3 in DNA: TGTGCCACCGGGGGGGGTTCGATAGCCGGGGAGCTGTTTTTT. Amino acids: CATGGGSIAGELFF.

This chain joins TRBV7-2 and TRBJ2-7; D is unresolved. V was pared by 5 bases and J by 3 bases, with 8 bases between. The CDR3 is 12 amino acids. The germline gives CDR1 SGHTA, CDR2 FQGNSA. Here the CDR3 reads CASSLTRYEQYF. The CDR3 DNA reads TGTGCCAGCAGCCTAACCCGCTACGAGCAGTACTTC.

The chain is built from TRBV6-6 and TRBJ2-5; TRBD1 matches 10 bases. CDR1 is MNHNY and CDR2 is SVGAGI in the germline V gene (reference sequence). Trimming removed 5 bases from V and 5 bases from J; junction bases left unmatched: 11. The CDR3 runs to 16 residues. The CDR3 nucleotides read TGTGCCAGCAGTCCCCAAGGGACAGGGGAGGGGGAGACCCAGTACTTC. Its protein is CASSPQGTGEGETQYF.